This T cell receptor beta chain was obtained from a study of response to subunit inactivated influenza vaccine. Study-wide points: Authors suggested few new T cells are recruited by each seasonal influenza vaccination.

Germline CDR1 reads LGHDT; CDR2 reads YNNKEL (reference sequence). CDR3 length: 15 residues. Trimming left V 4 bases short and J 9 bases short, with 21 bases between. TCRdb used MiXCR to reprocess the RT-PCR reads, holding one entry per CDR3 protein. The sample holds 650,000 to 800,000 distinct CDR3 sequences, around a sixth seen once. Comment on this clonotype: Its antigen is undetermined.

This receptor was identified in a man in his forties or fifties who received an inactivated influenza vaccine. J is TRBJ1-1 and V is TRBV3-1; D call uncertain. The sequencing here drew on PBMCs from blood, taken more than 4 days after vaccination. CDR3 in amino acids: CASSPSRPSTPQAFF. The DNA for the CDR3 is TGTGCCAGCAGCCCGTCCAGGCCTTCTACACCACAAGCTTTCTTT.